This entry lists 23 T cell receptor beta chains sequenced from one sample in a study of T cell repertoires in cytomegalovirus infection. TCRdb called the reads again in MiXCR, with one record for every CDR3 protein. Among approximately 390,000 distinct CDR3 sequences, just under 35% were seen once, and the ten largest hold approximately 15%. Their antigens remain unidentified. The sequencing used cultured PBMCs, collected from culture after CMV antigen stimulation. These TCRs come from a human donor in good health (CMV status not recorded). Some clones in this sample may be carry-over from other donors' samples.

This rearrangement joins TRBV19 to TRBJ2-3; D might be TRBD2 (6 bases). The CDR3 extends over 15 amino acids. V lost 2 bases and J 2 bases, leaving 11 bases between the germline ends. CDR1 is LNHDA and CDR2 is SQIVND in the germline V gene (reference sequence). The CDR3 DNA reads TGTGCCAGTAGTATATCCGGGAGTTCCACAGATACGCAGTATTTT. Protein product: CASSISGSSTDTQYF.

This clonotype was seen only a few times. The chain uses TRBV24-1 and TRBJ2-6; D ambiguous. V shed 7 bases and J shed 0 bases, with 12 bases lying between them. There are 16 residues in the CDR3. Germline lookup yields CDR1 KGHDR and CDR2 SFDVKD. The CDR3 is CATSSLSVSGANVLTF. CDR3 nucleotide sequence: TGTGCCACCAGCTCCTTATCAGTCTCTGGGGCCAACGTCCTGACTTTC.

The chain couples TRBV12-3 or TRBV12-4 to TRBJ1-2, with 9 bases identical to TRBD1. Trimming took 2 bases from V and 2 from J; bases not matched to a gene: 12. There are 18 residues in the CDR3. The CDR3 bases are TGTGCCAGCAGTTTAAGTCTGACAGGGGGTCGGTGGAACTATGGCTACACCTTC. Its protein is CASSLSLTGGRWNYGYTF.

Written as DNA, the CDR3 is TGTGCCAGCAGGGACATAGAGACCCAGTACTTC. Translation gives CASRDIETQYF. The gene calls are TRBV6-8 and TRBJ2-5; D perhaps matches TRBD1 (5 bases). Germline CDR1 MNHGY, CDR2 SAAAGT. This CDR3 is 11 amino acids long. The ends were cut back, 6 bases at V and 4 bases at J, with 6 bases in the middle.

The chain uses TRBV7-8 and TRBJ2-3; D is unclear. Germline V gene sequence: CDR1 SGHVS, CDR2 FQNEAQ. Trimming stripped 5 bases from V and 2 bases from J, with 17 bases between. The length of the CDR3 is 16 residues. This chain's CDR3 is CASSLRMARTTDTQYF. Here the CDR3 DNA reads TGTGCCAGCAGCCTTCGTATGGCGAGAACCACAGATACGCAGTATTTT.

The rearrangement joins TRBV19 to TRBJ2-3; 7 nucleotides agree with TRBD1. V lost 4 bases to trimming and J lost 1 base; unmatched junction nucleotides: 8. CDR3 length equals 16 residues. The germline CDR1 and CDR2 sequences are LNHDA and SQIVND (reference sequence). CDR3 sequence: CASSNWTGRGTDTQYF. For the CDR3, the DNA is TGTGCCAGTAGTAACTGGACAGGACGCGGCACAGATACGCAGTATTTT. Full variable domain (remainder filled in from reference TRBV19 and TRBJ2-3): DGGITQSPKYLFRKEGQNVTLSCEQNLNHDAMYWYRQDPGQGLRLIYYSQIVNDFQKGDIAEGYSVSREKKESFPLTVTSAQKNPTAFYLCASSNWTGRGTDTQYFGPGTRLTVL.

This clonotype came up a few times. The rearrangement uses TRBV6-2 or TRBV6-3 and TRBJ1-2, with no clear D. Trimming removed 6 bases from V and 6 bases from J, with 17 bases in between. From germline, CDR1 is MNHEY and CDR2 SVGEGT. The CDR3 has 14 amino acids. The CDR3 coding sequence is TGTGCCAGCAGAACCCTCAAGGGAACGAATGGCTACACCTTC. Encoded protein: CASRTLKGTNGYTF.

The V gene is TRBV6-6, the J gene TRBJ2-7, with TRBD2 matching over 10 bases. Germline V gives CDR1 MNHNY, CDR2 SVGAGI (reference sequence). The trim removed 5 bases at V and 2 bases at J, leaving 9 bases unmatched. The CDR3 is made up of 16 amino acids. CDR3 residues: CASSRLAGESPYEQYV. CDR3 in DNA: TGTGCCAGCAGTCGTCTAGCGGGAGAGAGCCCCTACGAGCAGTACGTC.

A few counts support this clonotype. The rearrangement uses TRBV7-2 and TRBJ2-7; TRBD2 matches at 9 bases. The length of the CDR3 is 14 residues. The V gene end was trimmed by 5 bases and the J gene end by 5 bases; junction bases not matched to a gene: 7. Germline assignment: CDR1 SGHTA and CDR2 FQGNSA. CDR3 sequence: CASSGTGTSHEQYV. The CDR3 DNA follows: TGTGCCAGCAGCGGCACCGGGACTAGCCACGAGCAGTACGTC.

This clonotype has just a few counts. The chain employs TRBV6-1 and TRBJ1-4; 7 bases align to TRBD1. The germline gives CDR1 MNHNS, CDR2 SASEGT. J was trimmed by 4 bases and V by 6 bases; bases with no gene match: 11. The CDR3 runs 16 residues. CDR3 DNA: TGTGCCAGCAGGGAGACAACGGGACAGAATAATGAAAAACTGTTTTTT. It encodes CASRETTGQNNEKLFF.

This chain links TRBV12-3 or TRBV12-4 with TRBJ1-1; D unclear. Trimming stripped 6 bases from V and 4 bases from J, with 12 bases between. This CDR3 spans 13 amino acids. The CDR3 DNA follows: TGTGCCAGCAGCCCCAGTTACGGCACTGAAGCTTTCTTT. Protein: CASSPSYGTEAFF.

This clonotype was detected only a few times. The rearrangement links TRBV19 to TRBJ1-1; D is undetermined. With 3 bases removed from V and 1 base from J, the gap between germline ends came to 15 bases. The germline CDR1 and CDR2 sequences are LNHDA and SQIVND (reference sequence). This CDR3 has 16 amino acids. The CDR3: CASSISISGWNTEAFF. CDR3 bases: TGTGCCAGTAGTATTTCAATCAGCGGATGGAACACTGAAGCTTTCTTT.

In its sample, this clonotype was seen a few times. The genes are TRBV19 and TRBJ1-5; unclear D gene. Trimming pared 5 bases from V and 9 bases from J, leaving 14 bases between. Germline V gives CDR1 LNHDA, CDR2 SQIVND (reference sequence). This CDR3 is built from 13 residues. CDR3 residues: CASSPEGLRPQHF. DNA for the CDR3: TGTGCCAGTAGTCCCGAAGGACTGCGGCCCCAGCATTTT. The full variable domain, completed using reference TRBV19 and TRBJ1-5, is DGGITQSPKYLFRKEGQNVTLSCEQNLNHDAMYWYRQDPGQGLRLIYYSQIVNDFQKGDIAEGYSVSREKKESFPLTVTSAQKNPTAFYLCASSPEGLRPQHFGDGTRLSIL.

This chain connects TRBV5-6 to TRBJ1-6; D call uncertain. The CDR3 totals 13 residues. The germline CDR1 and CDR2 sequences are SGHDT and YYEEEE. The V end was cut by 0 bases, the J end by 10 bases, with 8 bases between. Here the CDR3 DNA reads TGTGCCAGCAGCTTGGTACAGTGGTCACCCCTCCACTTT. As protein: CASSLVQWSPLHF.

This clonotype showed up just a few times. The V call is TRBV7-2, the J call TRBJ2-3; the match to TRBD2 covers 7 bases. Germline values: CDR1 SGHTA, CDR2 FQGNSA. The CDR3 covers 16 residues. V trimming: 1 base; J trimming: 0 bases; junction bases outside the gene matches: 4. The CDR3 reads CASSLGPSGSTDTQYF. The CDR3 nucleotides read TGTGCCAGCAGCTTAGGTCCTAGCGGAAGCACAGATACGCAGTATTTT.

V usage is TRBV11-2 and J usage is TRBJ2-3, with TRBD2 as a possible D gene (6 bases). Germline V gene data show CDR1 as SGHAT and CDR2 as FQNNGV. This CDR3 is 16 amino acids long. V shed 5 bases and J shed 0 bases, with 15 bases lying between them. CDR3 sequence: CASSQHTGTSTDTQYF. Here the CDR3 DNA reads TGTGCCAGCAGCCAACACACCGGGACTAGCACAGATACGCAGTATTTT. The full variable domain, its missing parts supplied by reference TRBV11-2 and TRBJ2-3, is EAGVAQSPRYKIIEKRQSVAFWCNPISGHATLYWYQQILGQGPKLLIQFQNNGVVDDSQLPKDRFSAERLKGVDSTLKIQPAKLEDSAVYLCASSQHTGTSTDTQYFGPGTRLTVL.

This chain links TRBV12-3 or TRBV12-4 with TRBJ1-1; maybe TRBD1 (6 bases). V lost 4 bases and J 8 bases, leaving 11 bases between the germline ends. The length of the CDR3 is 12 residues. In nucleotides, the CDR3 is TGTGCCAGCAGTTCAGGGGACCGAGAAGCTTTCTTT. It translates to CASSSGDREAFF.

J is TRBJ1-5 and V is TRBV6-2 or TRBV6-3; D remains unclear. The V end was cut by 0 bases, the J end by 0 bases, with 9 bases between. CDR3 length equals 16 residues. From germline, CDR1 is MNHEY and CDR2 SVGEGT. For the CDR3, the DNA is TGTGCCAGCAGTTACTCTCCGAATTATAGCAATCAGCCCCAGCATTTT. As protein: CASSYSPNYSNQPQHF.

V usage is TRBV7-9 and J usage is TRBJ2-7; 7 nucleotides align to TRBD1. CDR1 and CDR2 (germline): SEHNR, FQNEAQ (reference sequence). The V gene end was trimmed by 5 bases and the J gene end by 5 bases; junction bases not matched to a gene: 21. There are 18 residues in the CDR3. CDR3 nucleotide sequence: TGTGCCAGCAGCCTGAGTACAGGGGTTCACTATCCACCCGACGAGCAGTACTTC. Protein sequence: CASSLSTGVHYPPDEQYF.

The gene calls are TRBV5-4 and TRBJ2-1; a possible D gene is TRBD1 (5 bases). The germline V and J ends were trimmed by 0 bases and 2 bases, with 12 bases remaining between them. Germline V gene data show CDR1 as SGHNT and CDR2 as YYREEE (reference sequence). The CDR3 runs 16 residues. The chain's CDR3 is CASSLGGADTYNEQFF. DNA of the CDR3: TGTGCCAGCAGCTTGGGTGGGGCAGACACCTACAATGAGCAGTTCTTC.

The V gene is TRBV12-3 or TRBV12-4, the J gene TRBJ1-1, with D hard to call. Trimming took 6 bases from V and 1 from J, leaving 12 bases between them. The CDR3 runs 14 residues. The CDR3 nucleotides read TGTGCCAGCAGCTCCCCCGTTGGGAACACTGAAGCTTTCTTT. It is translated as CASSSPVGNTEAFF.

The rearrangement links TRBV12-3 or TRBV12-4 to TRBJ2-1, with 12 bases matching TRBD2. The J segment lost 3 bases and the V segment lost 4 bases, leaving 10 bases of the junction unmatched. CDR3 length: 18 amino acids. CDR3 nucleotides: TGTGCCAGCAGTTCCCGACTAGCGGGAGTTCCGATCTACAATGAGCAGTTCTTC. This sequence encodes CASSSRLAGVPIYNEQFF.

This clonotype was observed at least ten times. The rearrangement links TRBV7-2 to TRBJ1-2; D uncertain. CDR3 length: 12 residues. With 5 bases removed from V and 2 bases from J, the gap between germline ends came to 6 bases. Looked up from germline, CDR1 is SGHTA and CDR2 is FQGNSA. DNA for the CDR3: TGTGCCAGCAGCCTCGAGAACTATGGCTACACCTTC. It codes for CASSLENYGYTF.